Below, 21 T cell receptor beta chains from the same sample are listed, as sequenced in a study of T cells after posttransplantation cyclophosphamide. TCRdb's copy holds only in-frame clones and misses some; the assay was immunoSEQ multiplex PCR. This sample carries tens of thousands of clones, none of them present only once. Sequenced sample: PBMCs. These receptors all stem from a woman in her sixties in good health, CMV-negative, and a related stem cell transplant donor.

This clone was recorded many times. V and J are TRBV7-9 and TRBJ2-5; D is uncertain. Germline-derived CDR1 and CDR2 are SEHNR and FQNEAQ (reference sequence). V was clipped by 1 base and J by 5 bases, with 8 bases between them. The CDR3 length is 13 residues. The CDR3 sequence is CASSLDGRETQYF. The DNA of the CDR3 is TGTGCCAGCAGCTTAGATGGTCGGGAGACCCAGTACTTC.

This clone was seen at least ten times. The chain is built from TRBV27 and TRBJ2-7; D ambiguous. From germline, CDR1 is MNHEY and CDR2 SMNVEV (reference sequence). The length of the CDR3 is 13 residues. Trimming removed 0 bases from V and 1 base from J, with 4 bases in between. CDR3 nucleotides: TGTGCCAGCAGTTTATCGAGGTCCTACGAGCAGTACTTC. Translated, it gives CASSLSRSYEQYF.

This clone was counted many times. This rearrangement joins TRBV4-3 to TRBJ2-1, with 10 bases aligning to TRBD2. From germline, CDR1 is LGHNA and CDR2 YSLEER. The CDR3 is 15 residues long. Trimming cost V 2 bases and J 3 bases; bases outside gene matches: 1. CDR3 region: CASSQLAGVYNEQFF. The CDR3 bases are TGCGCCAGCAGCCAACTAGCGGGGGTCTACAATGAGCAGTTCTTC.

This chain links TRBV15 with TRBJ2-7; TRBD1 agrees at 11 bases. With V trimmed by 5 bases and J by 7 bases, 10 bases remained unmatched. Germline CDR1 and CDR2: LNHNV and YYDKDF (reference sequence). The CDR3 totals 15 residues. CDR3 coding DNA: TGTGCCACCAGCGACCGGACAGGGGGCCCCTTTGAGCAGTACTTC. It encodes CATSDRTGGPFEQYF.

In this sample, this clone turned up many times. The chain carries TRBV19 and TRBJ1-4; possibly TRBD1 for D (5 bases). Germline CDR1 LNHDA, CDR2 SQIVND (reference sequence). V lost 10 bases and J lost 8, with 20 bases in between. This CDR3 region has 14 residues. The DNA of the CDR3 is TGTGCCACCCCTGGGACTCCCGGTGGGGAAAAACTGTTTTTT. Protein sequence: CATPGTPGGEKLFF. Full variable domain (outside the CDR3, taken from reference TRBV19 and TRBJ1-4): DGGITQSPKYLFRKEGQNVTLSCEQNLNHDAMYWYRQDPGQGLRLIYYSQIVNDFQKGDIAEGYSVSREKKESFPLTVTSAQKNPTAFYLCATPGTPGGEKLFFGSGTQLSVL.

This clone has a handful of counts. The chain employs TRBV12-3 or TRBV12-4 and TRBJ1-1; 9 nucleotides align to TRBD1. CDR3 length equals 15 residues. The junction had 10 bases not matched to a gene; V was cut back by 6 bases and J by 5 bases. CDR3 loop: CASRRPQGAGTEAFF. The CDR3, as DNA: TGTGCCAGCAGAAGGCCACAGGGGGCCGGGACTGAAGCTTTCTTT.

The chain employs TRBV15 and TRBJ2-3; TRBD2 aligns across 16 bases. V lost 3 bases to trimming and J lost 4 bases; unmatched junction nucleotides: 10. CDR3 size: 19 residues. Germline loops: CDR1 LNHNV, CDR2 YYDKDF (reference sequence). The CDR3 protein is CATSSPPGTSGRVSDTQYF. The CDR3 bases are TGTGCCACCAGCAGCCCCCCCGGGACTAGCGGGAGGGTGTCAGATACGCAGTATTTT. Together with reference TRBV15 and TRBJ2-3, the CDR3 gives the full variable domain: DAMVIQNPRYQVTQFGKPVTLSCSQTLNHNVMYWYQQKSSQAPKLLFHYYDKDFNNEADTPDNFQSRRPNTSFCFLDIRSPGLGDTAMYLCATSSPPGTSGRVSDTQYFGPGTRLTVL.

This clone appeared a few times. This chain links TRBV4-2 with TRBJ2-3; 12 nucleotides align to TRBD2. V gave up 1 base and J gave up 4 bases; unmatched junction bases: 3. The CDR3 consists of 16 residues. From germline, CDR1 is LGHNA and CDR2 YNFKEQ. DNA of the CDR3: TGTGCCAGCAGCCAAGGACTAGCGGGAGACTCAGATACGCAGTATTTT. The encoded protein is CASSQGLAGDSDTQYF.

The sample holds a few counts of this clone. The J gene is TRBJ2-1, the V gene TRBV28, with 11 positions matching TRBD1. Trimming removed 2 bases from V and 7 bases from J; junction bases left unmatched: 7. The germline V gene has CDR1 MDHEN and CDR2 SYDVKM. The CDR3 runs to 16 residues. CDR3 nucleotides: TGTGCCAGCAGTTTAGTGGGACAGGGGGTTAAGAATGAGCAGTTCTTC. It yields the protein CASSLVGQGVKNEQFF.

CDR3 sequence reads: CATLGRGTSSWETQYF. DNA for the CDR3: TGTGCCACCCTGGGCAGGGGGACGTCTAGCTGGGAGACCCAGTACTTC. The V and J genes are TRBV28 and TRBJ2-5; 7 positions match TRBD1. CDR3 length: 16 residues. V shed 10 bases, J shed 5 bases, and the junction held 19 bases outside the gene matches. Looked up from germline, CDR1 is MDHEN and CDR2 is SYDVKM. Based on the CDR3 plus reference TRBV28 and TRBJ2-5, the full variable domain is DVKVTQSSRYLVKRTGEKVFLECVQDMDHENMFWYRQDPGLGLRLIYFSYDVKMKEKGDIPEGYSVSREKKERFSLILESASTNQTSMYLCATLGRGTSSWETQYFGPGTRLLVL.

This clone was counted many times. The chain couples TRBV6-5 to TRBJ1-2; TRBD1 agrees at 8 bases. Looked up from germline, CDR1 is MNHEY and CDR2 is SVGAGI. J lost 4 bases, V lost 8 bases, and 6 bases had no gene match. The CDR3 runs 13 residues. The CDR3 is CASGKDRAYGYTF. The CDR3 nucleotides read TGTGCCAGCGGGAAGGACAGGGCCTATGGCTACACCTTC.

This clone was detected ten times or more. The chain uses TRBV19 and TRBJ1-1, with 7 bases matching TRBD1. Per germline, CDR1 LNHDA and CDR2 SQIVND (reference sequence). With 5 bases clipped from V and 0 bases from J, the junction kept 3 bases outside the gene matches. CDR3 size: 14 residues. CDR3 bases: TGTGCCAGTAGTGTAACAGGGGTGAACACTGAAGCTTTCTTT. Encoded protein: CASSVTGVNTEAFF.

This clone was counted many times. The rearrangement joins TRBV2 to TRBJ2-7; 8 bases are a match to TRBD2. The CDR3 has 16 residues. Germline CDR1 reads SNHLY; CDR2 reads FYNNEI. Trimming at V came to 3 bases and at J to 4 bases, leaving 11 bases not matched to a gene. CDR3 sequence (DNA): TGTGCCAGCAGTGAGGGGGAGGGTCAGCGGGGGTACGAGCAGTACTTC. Its protein is CASSEGEGQRGYEQYF. Variable domain in full (rest from reference TRBV2 and TRBJ2-7): EPEVTQTPSHQVTQMGQEVILRCVPISNHLYFYWYRQILGQKVEFLVSFYNNEISEKSEIFDDQFSVERPDGSNFTLKIRSTKLEDSAMYFCASSEGEGQRGYEQYFGPGTRLTVT.

This clone came up many times. The chain joins TRBV25-1 to TRBJ2-1, with TRBD2 matching over 8 bases. The ends lost 4 bases at V and 8 bases at J; junction bases unmatched: 7. The CDR3 covers 14 residues. The germline gives CDR1 MGHDK, CDR2 SYGVNS. The CDR3: CASSVAGRQYEQFF. In DNA, the CDR3 is TGTGCCAGCAGTGTAGCGGGGCGGCAGTATGAGCAGTTCTTC.

This clone has ten or more counts. The genes are TRBV18 and TRBJ2-2; 13 nucleotides line up with TRBD2. This CDR3 spans 16 amino acids. Looked up from germline, CDR1 is KGHSH and CDR2 is LQKENI. Losses at the gene ends were 3 bases for V and 5 bases for J; bases not matched to a gene: 3. CDR3 loop: CASSPGLAGVTGELFF. The CDR3 region has the DNA TGTGCCAGCTCACCCGGACTAGCGGGAGTGACCGGGGAGCTGTTTTTT.

This clone has a count of ten or more. V and J are TRBV6-2 or TRBV6-3 and TRBJ1-4; D may be TRBD1 (5 bases). Per germline, CDR1 MNHEY and CDR2 SVGEGT. Trimming pared 6 bases from V and 3 bases from J, leaving 17 bases between. The CDR3 covers 16 residues. The CDR3 region is CASSNPPGTPNEKLFF. DNA of the CDR3: TGTGCCAGCAGCAACCCCCCCGGGACTCCTAATGAAAAACTGTTTTTT.

This clone was seen repeatedly, ten times or more. The chain carries TRBV30 and TRBJ1-6; D is ambiguous. The CDR3 consists of 13 residues. Germline V CDR1 and CDR2: GTSNPN, SVGIG (reference sequence). Trimming removed 0 bases at V and 6 bases at J, with 6 bases between. CDR3 DNA: TGTGCCTGGAGTGTAGGGTTTAATTCACCCCTCCACTTT. Translating it yields CAWSVGFNSPLHF.

The genes are TRBV12-3 or TRBV12-4 and TRBJ1-5; D might be TRBD1 (6 bases). Between the trimmed V and J ends, which lost 8 bases and 4 bases, there was a span of 21 bases. The CDR3 spans 16 residues. The CDR3 sequence: CASPYGGGRENQPQHF. CDR3 nucleotides: TGTGCCAGCCCCTATGGGGGGGGCAGGGAGAATCAGCCCCAGCATTTT.

This clone appeared many times. This CDR3 is CASSAGHTPGPEAFF. CDR3 bases: TGTGCCAGCAGTGCAGGCCACACCCCAGGTCCTGAAGCTTTCTTT. The chain couples TRBV6-1 to TRBJ1-1; D is undetermined. The germline gives CDR1 MNHNS, CDR2 SASEGT. The V end lost 4 bases, the J end lost 6 bases, and 18 bases lay between the germline ends. This CDR3 is built from 15 residues.

This clone has a count of ten or more. The chain carries TRBV5-1 and TRBJ2-5; 10 nucleotides agree with TRBD1. CDR3 length: 16 residues. The J segment lost 4 bases and the V segment lost 4 bases, leaving 10 bases of the junction unmatched. CDR1 SGHRS and CDR2 YFSETQ come from the germline V gene. The DNA for the CDR3 is TGCGCCAGCAGCGTAGGACAGGGGGTATCGGGAGAGACCCAGTACTTC. This codes for CASSVGQGVSGETQYF.

This clone was recorded at least ten times. The rearrangement uses TRBV6-1 and TRBJ2-7; 10 bases fit TRBD1. Trimming cost V 7 bases and J 2 bases; bases outside gene matches: 8. In germline, CDR1 is MNHNS, CDR2 SASEGT. The CDR3 has 15 amino acids. DNA for the CDR3: TGTGCCAGCATTACCGGACAGGGGGTAACCTACGAGCAGTACTTC. Amino acids: CASITGQGVTYEQYF.